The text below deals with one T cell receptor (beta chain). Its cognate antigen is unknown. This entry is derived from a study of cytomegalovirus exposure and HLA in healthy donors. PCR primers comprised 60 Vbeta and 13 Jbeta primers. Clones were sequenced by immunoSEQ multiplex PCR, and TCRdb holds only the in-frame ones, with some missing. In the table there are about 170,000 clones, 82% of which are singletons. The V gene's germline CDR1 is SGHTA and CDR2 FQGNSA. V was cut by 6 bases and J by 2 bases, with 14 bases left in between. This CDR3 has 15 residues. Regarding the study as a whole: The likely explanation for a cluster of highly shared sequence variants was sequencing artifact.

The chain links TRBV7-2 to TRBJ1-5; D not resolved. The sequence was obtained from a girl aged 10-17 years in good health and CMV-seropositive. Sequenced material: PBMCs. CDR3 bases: TGTGCCAGCAGTCCCCTGGGCCAAGGCAATCAGCCCCAGCATTTT. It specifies CASSPLGQGNQPQHF.